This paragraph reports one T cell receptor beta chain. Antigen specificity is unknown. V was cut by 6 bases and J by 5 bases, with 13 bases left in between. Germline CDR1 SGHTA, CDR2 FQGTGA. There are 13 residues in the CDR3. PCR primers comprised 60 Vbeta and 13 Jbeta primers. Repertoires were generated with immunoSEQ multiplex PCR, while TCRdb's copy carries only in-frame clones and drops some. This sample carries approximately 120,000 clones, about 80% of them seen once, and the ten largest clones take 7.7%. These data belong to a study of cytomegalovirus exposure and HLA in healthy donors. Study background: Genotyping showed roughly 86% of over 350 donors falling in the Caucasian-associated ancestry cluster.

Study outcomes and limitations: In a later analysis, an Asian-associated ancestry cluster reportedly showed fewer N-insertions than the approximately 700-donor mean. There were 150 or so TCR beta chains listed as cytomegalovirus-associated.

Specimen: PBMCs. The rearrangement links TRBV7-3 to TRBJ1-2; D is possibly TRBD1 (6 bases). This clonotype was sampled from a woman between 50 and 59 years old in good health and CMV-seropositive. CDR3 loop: CASSQQGGYGYTF. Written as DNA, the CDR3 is TGTGCCAGCAGTCAACAGGGTGGATATGGCTACACCTTC.